This T cell receptor beta chain stems from a study of control samples from healthy donors and cancer patients. The CDR3 sequence is 14 residues long. Germline loops: CDR1 LGHDT, CDR2 YNNKEL (reference sequence). Deletions cut 1 base from V and 5 bases from J, with 11 bases between. The protocol was immunoSEQ multiplex PCR, while the TCRdb copy is restricted to in-frame clones and leaves out a portion. The repertoire has around 250,000 clones, around 80% of them found once; the top ten carry 13%. This receptor was obtained from an older woman with lung cancer. Sequenced: PBMCs. This sequence joins TRBV3-1 (or the pseudogene TRBV3-2) and TRBJ1-1, with D perhaps TRBD1 (6 bases). The CDR3 nucleotides are TGTGCCAGCAGCCAAGTAAGGGGGGGGACTGAAGCTTTCTTT. This sequence encodes CASSQVRGGTEAFF.